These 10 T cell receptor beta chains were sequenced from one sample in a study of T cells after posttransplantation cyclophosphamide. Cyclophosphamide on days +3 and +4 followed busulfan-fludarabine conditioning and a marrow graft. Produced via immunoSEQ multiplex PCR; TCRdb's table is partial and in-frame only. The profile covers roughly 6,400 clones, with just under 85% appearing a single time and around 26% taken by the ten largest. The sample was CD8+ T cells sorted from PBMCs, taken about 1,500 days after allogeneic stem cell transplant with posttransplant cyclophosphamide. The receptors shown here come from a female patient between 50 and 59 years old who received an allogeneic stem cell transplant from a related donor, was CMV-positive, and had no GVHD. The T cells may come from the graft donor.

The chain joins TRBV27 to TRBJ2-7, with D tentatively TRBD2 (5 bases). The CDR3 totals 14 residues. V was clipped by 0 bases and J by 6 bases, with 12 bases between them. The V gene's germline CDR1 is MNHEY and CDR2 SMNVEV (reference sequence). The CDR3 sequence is CASSLSLTSFEQYF. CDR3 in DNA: TGTGCCAGCAGTTTATCTCTAACTAGTTTCGAGCAGTACTTC.

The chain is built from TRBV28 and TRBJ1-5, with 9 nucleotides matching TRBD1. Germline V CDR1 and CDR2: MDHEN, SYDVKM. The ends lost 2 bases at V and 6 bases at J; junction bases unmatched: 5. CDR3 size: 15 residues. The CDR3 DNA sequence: TGTGCCAGCAGTTTAGGGACAGGGCAGGGTCAGCCCCAGCATTTT. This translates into CASSLGTGQGQPQHF.

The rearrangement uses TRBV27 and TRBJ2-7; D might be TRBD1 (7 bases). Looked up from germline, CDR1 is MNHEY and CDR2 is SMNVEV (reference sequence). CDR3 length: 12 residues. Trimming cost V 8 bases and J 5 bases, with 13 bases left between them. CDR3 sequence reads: CASRQGGNEQYF. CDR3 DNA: TGTGCCAGCCGTCAGGGGGGCAACGAGCAGTACTTC.

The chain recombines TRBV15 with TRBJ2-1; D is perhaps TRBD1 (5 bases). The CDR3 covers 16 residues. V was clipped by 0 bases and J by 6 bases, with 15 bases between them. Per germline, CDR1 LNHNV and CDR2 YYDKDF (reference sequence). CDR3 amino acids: CATSRDWQGDSNEQFF. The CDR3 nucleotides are TGTGCCACCAGCAGAGATTGGCAGGGCGACTCCAATGAGCAGTTCTTC.

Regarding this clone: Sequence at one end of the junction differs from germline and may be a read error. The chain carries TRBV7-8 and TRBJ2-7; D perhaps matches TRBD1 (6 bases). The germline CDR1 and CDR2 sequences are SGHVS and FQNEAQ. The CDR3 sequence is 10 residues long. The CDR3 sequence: CATTSRGTDF. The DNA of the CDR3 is TGTGCCACCACCTCGAGGGGGACCGACTTC.

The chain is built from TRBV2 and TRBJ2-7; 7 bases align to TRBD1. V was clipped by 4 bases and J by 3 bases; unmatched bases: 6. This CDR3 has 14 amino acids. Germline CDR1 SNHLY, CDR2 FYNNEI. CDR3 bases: TGTGCCAGCAGTGCGGACAGGAACCACTACGAGCAGTACTTC. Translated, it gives CASSADRNHYEQYF.

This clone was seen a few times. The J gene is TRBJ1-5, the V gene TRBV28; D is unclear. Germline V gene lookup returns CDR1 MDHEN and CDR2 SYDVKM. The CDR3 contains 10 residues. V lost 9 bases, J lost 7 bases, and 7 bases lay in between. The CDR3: CASTPQPQHF. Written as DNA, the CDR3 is TGTGCCAGTACTCCGCAGCCCCAGCATTTT.

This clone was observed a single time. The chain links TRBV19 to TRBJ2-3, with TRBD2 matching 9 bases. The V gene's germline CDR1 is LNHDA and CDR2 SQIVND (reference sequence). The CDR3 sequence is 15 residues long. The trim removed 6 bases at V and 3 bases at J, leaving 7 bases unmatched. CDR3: CASSGTSTKTDTQYF. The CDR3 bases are TGTGCCAGTAGCGGGACTAGCACTAAGACAGATACGCAGTATTTT.

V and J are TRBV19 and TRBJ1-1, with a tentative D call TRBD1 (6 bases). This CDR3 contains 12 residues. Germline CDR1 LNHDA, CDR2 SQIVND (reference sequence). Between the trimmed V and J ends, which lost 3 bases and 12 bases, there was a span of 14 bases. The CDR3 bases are TGTGCCAGTAGTATGGATCACAGGGTAACTTTCTTT. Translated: CASSMDHRVTFF.

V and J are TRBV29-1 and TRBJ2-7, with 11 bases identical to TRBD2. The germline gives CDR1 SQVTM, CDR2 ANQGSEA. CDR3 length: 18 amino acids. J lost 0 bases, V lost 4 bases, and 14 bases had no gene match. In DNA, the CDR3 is TGCAGCGTTGTTTGGGGTGGGCTAGCGGGAGGCCTCTCCTACGAGCAGTACTTC. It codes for CSVVWGGLAGGLSYEQYF.